What follows is one TCR beta chain and its context. What it binds is not known. TCRdb derives one entry per CDR3 protein from the 5' RACE reads, leaving out DNA. The sample includes about 300,000 distinct CDR3 sequences. From germline, CDR1 is LGHNA and CDR2 YNFKEQ. This CDR3 comprises 18 residues. The data were taken from a study of monozygotic twins with inflammatory bowel disease. Overall study results and limits: Especially where disease activity was present, IBD patients had fewer clonotypes in common with others than healthy twins did. A single strong clonotype or signal linked to IBD was not supported.

The clonotype originates from a human donor with ulcerative colitis or Crohn's disease, or a healthy co-twin of an affected twin (not recorded which). The V and J genes are TRBV4-2 and TRBJ2-2; absent DNA, TCRdb's TRBD2 call cannot be checked. Material for sequencing was blood. The CDR3 loop reads CASSQEGDGTNRAGELFF.